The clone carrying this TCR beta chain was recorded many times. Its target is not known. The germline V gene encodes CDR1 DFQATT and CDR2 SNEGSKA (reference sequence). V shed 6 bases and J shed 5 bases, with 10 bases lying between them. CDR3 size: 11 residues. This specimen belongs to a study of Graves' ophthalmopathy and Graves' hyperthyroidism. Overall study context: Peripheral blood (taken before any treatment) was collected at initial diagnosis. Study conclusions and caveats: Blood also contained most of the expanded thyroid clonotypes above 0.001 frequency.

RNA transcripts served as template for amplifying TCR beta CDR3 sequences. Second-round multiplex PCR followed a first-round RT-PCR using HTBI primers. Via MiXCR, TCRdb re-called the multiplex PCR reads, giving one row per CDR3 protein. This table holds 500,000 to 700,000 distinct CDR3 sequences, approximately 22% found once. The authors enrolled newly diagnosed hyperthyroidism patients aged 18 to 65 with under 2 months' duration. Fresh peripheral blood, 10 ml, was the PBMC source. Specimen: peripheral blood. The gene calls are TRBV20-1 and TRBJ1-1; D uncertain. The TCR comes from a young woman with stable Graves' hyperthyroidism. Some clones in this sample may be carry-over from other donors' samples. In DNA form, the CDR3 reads TGCAGTGCCAGACGGTTTACTGAAGCTTTCTTT. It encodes CSARRFTEAFF.